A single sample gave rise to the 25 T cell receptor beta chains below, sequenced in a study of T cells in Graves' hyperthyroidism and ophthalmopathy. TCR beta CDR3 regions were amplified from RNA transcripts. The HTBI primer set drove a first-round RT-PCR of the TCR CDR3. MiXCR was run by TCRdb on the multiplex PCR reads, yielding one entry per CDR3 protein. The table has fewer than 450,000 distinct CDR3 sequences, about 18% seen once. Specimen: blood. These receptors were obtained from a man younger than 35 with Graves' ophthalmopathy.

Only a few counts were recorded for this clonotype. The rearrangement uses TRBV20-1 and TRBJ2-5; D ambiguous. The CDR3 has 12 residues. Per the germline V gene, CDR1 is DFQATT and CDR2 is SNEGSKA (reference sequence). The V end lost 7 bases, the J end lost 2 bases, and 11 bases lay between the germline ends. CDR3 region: CSGNTPQETQYF. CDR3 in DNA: TGCAGTGGGAACACCCCTCAAGAGACCCAGTACTTC.

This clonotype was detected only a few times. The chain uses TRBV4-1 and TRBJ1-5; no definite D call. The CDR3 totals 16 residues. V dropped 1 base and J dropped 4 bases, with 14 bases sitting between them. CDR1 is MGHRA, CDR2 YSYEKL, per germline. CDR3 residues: CASSQVARAPNQPQHF. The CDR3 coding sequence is TGCGCCAGCAGCCAAGTGGCTAGGGCCCCTAATCAGCCCCAGCATTTT.

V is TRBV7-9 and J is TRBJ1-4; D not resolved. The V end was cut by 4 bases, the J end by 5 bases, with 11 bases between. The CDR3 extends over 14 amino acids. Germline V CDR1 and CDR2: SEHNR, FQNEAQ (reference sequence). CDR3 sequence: CASSSSGRNEKLFF. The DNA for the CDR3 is TGTGCCAGCAGCTCTTCGGGCCGCAATGAAAAACTGTTTTTT.

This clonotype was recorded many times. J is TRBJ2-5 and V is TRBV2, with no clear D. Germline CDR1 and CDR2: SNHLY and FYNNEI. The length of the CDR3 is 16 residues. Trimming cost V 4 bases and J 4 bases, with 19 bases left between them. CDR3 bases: TGTGCCAGCAGTGGGGGTCTTGGGCAGCCTCGAGAGACCCAGTACTTC. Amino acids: CASSGGLGQPRETQYF.

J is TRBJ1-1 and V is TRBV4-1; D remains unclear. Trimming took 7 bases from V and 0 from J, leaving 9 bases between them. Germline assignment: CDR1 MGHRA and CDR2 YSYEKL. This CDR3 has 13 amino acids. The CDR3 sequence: CASTTVMNTEAFF. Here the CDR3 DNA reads TGCGCCAGCACAACCGTCATGAACACTGAAGCTTTCTTT.

The CDR3 spells CASSPPDRGRDGYTF. CDR3 DNA: TGTGCCAGCAGCCCCCCCGACAGGGGCCGGGATGGCTACACCTTC. V and J are TRBV9 and TRBJ1-2; 8 nucleotides agree with TRBD1. The CDR3 contains 15 residues. V lost 4 bases and J lost 6; bases outside the gene matches: 11. CDR1 and CDR2 from the germline V gene are SGDLS and YYNGEE.

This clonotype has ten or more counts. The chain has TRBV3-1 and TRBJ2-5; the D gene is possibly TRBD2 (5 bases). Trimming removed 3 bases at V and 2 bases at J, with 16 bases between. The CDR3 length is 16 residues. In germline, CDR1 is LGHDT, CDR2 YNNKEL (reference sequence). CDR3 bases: TGTGCCAGCAGCCATCCCTCTCCGCGAGGGCAAGAGACCCAGTACTTC. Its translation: CASSHPSPRGQETQYF.

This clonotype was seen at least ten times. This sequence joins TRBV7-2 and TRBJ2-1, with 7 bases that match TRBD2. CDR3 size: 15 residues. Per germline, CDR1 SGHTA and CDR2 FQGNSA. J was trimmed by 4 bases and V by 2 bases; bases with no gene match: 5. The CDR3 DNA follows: TGTGCCAGCAGCTTACGGGGGGATGTATACAATGAGCAGTTCTTC. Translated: CASSLRGDVYNEQFF.

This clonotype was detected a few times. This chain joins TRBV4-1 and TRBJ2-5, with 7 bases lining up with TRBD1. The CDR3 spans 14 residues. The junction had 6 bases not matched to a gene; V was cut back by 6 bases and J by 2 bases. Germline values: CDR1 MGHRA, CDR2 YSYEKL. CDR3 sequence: CASSRQGGQETQYF. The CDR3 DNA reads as TGCGCCAGCAGTCGACAGGGTGGGCAAGAGACCCAGTACTTC.

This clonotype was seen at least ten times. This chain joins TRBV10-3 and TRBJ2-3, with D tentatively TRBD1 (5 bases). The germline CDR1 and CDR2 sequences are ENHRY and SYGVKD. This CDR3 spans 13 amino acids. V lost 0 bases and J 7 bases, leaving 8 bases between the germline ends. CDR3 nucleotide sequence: TGTGCCATCAGTGAGTCCCAGGGATATACGCAGTATTTT. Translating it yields CAISESQGYTQYF.

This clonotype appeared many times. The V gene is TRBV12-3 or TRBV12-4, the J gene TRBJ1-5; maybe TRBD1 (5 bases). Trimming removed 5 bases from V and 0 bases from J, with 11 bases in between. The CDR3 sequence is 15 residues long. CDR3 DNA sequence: TGTGCCAGCAGTGGGACCGACTATAGCAATCAGCCCCAGCATTTT. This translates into CASSGTDYSNQPQHF.

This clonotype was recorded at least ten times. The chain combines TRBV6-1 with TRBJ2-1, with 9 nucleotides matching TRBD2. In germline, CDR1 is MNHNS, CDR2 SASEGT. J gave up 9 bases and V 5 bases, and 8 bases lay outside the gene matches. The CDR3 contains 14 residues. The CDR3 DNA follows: TGTGCCAGCAGTTACGAGCGGGGGGCGAGTGAGCAGTTCTTC. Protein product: CASSYERGASEQFF.

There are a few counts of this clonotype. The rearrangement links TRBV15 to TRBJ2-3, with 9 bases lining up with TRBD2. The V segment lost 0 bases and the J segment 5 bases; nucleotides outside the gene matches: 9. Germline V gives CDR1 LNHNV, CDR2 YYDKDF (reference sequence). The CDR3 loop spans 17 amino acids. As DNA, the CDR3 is TGTGCCACCAGCAGAGAGGGCCCAGCGGGGGGCGTAGATACGCAGTATTTT. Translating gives CATSREGPAGGVDTQYF.

The CDR3: CASRETLGANVLTF. CDR3 bases: TGTGCCAGCAGGGAGACCCTGGGGGCCAACGTCCTGACTTTC. J is TRBJ2-6 and V is TRBV3-1; D remains ambiguous. Germline V gene lookup returns CDR1 LGHDT and CDR2 YNNKEL (reference sequence). The CDR3 has 14 amino acids. The V and J ends lost 6 bases and 4 bases respectively, with 10 bases between them.

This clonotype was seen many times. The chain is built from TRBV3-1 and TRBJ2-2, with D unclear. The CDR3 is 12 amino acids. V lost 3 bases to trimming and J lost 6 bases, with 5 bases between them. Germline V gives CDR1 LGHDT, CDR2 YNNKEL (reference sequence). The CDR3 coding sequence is TGTGCCAGCAGCCATGAGTCCGGGGAGCTGTTTTTT. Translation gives CASSHESGELFF.

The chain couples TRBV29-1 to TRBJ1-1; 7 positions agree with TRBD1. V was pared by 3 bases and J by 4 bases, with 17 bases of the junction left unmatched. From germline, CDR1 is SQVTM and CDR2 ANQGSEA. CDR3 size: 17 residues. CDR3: CSVDRGQDGTIRTEAFF. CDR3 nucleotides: TGCAGCGTTGACCGAGGACAGGACGGGACTATACGCACTGAAGCTTTCTTT. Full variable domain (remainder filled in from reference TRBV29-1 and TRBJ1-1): SAVISQKPSRDICQRGTSLTIQCQVDSQVTMMFWYRQQPGQSLTLIATANQGSEATYESGFVIDKFPISRPNLTFSTLTVSNMSPEDSSIYLCSVDRGQDGTIRTEAFFGQGTRLTVV.

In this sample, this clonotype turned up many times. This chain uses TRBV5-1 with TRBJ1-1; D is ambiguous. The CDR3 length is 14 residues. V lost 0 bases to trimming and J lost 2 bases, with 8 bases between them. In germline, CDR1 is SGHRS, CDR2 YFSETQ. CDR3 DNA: TGCGCCAGCAGCTTGGGTCCAGCAAACACTGAAGCTTTCTTT. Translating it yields CASSLGPANTEAFF.

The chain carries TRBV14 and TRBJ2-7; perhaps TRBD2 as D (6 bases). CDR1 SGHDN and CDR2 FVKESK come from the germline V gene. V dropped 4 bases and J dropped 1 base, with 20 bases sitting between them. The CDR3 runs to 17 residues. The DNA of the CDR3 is TGTGCCAGCAGCCCCCGGGGTAGCGGACCCCTTTCCTACGAGCAGTACTTC. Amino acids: CASSPRGSGPLSYEQYF.

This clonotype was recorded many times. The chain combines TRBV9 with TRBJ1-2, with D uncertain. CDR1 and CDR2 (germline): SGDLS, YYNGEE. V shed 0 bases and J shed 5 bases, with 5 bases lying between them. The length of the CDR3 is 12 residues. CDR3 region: CASSVDQYGYTF. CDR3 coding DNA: TGTGCCAGCAGCGTAGATCAATATGGCTACACCTTC.

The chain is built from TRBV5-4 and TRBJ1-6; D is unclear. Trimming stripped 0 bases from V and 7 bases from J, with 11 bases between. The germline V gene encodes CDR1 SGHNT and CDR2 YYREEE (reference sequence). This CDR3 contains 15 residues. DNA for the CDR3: TGTGCCAGCAGCTTGGGGGAACGGTACAATTCACCCCTCCACTTT. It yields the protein CASSLGERYNSPLHF.

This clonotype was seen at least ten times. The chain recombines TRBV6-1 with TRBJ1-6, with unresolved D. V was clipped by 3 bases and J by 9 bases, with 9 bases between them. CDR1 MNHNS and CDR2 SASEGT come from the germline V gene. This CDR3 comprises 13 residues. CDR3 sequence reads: CASSDGSGSPLHF. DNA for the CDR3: TGTGCCAGCAGTGATGGATCCGGTTCACCCCTCCACTTT.

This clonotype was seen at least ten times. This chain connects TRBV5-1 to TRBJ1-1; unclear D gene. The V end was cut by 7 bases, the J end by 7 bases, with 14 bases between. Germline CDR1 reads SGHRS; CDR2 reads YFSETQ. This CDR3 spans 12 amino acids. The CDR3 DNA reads TGCGCCAGCGGCTGGGCAGAGAATGAAGCTTTCTTT. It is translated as CASGWAENEAFF. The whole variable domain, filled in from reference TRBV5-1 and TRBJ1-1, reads KAGVTQTPRYLIKTRGQQVTLSCSPISGHRSVSWYQQTPGQGLQFLFEYFSETQRNKGNFPGRFSGRQFSNSRSEMNVSTLELGDSALYLCASGWAENEAFFGQGTRLTVV.

The CDR3 bases are TGTGCCAGCGGCTCAGGCATCGGAAACACCATATATTTT. Translating it yields CASGSGIGNTIYF. The J gene is TRBJ1-3, the V gene TRBV28; D ambiguous. CDR1 and CDR2 from the germline V gene are MDHEN and SYDVKM. Between the trimmed V and J ends, which lost 8 bases and 4 bases, there was a span of 12 bases. The CDR3 contains 13 residues. Full variable domain (outside the CDR3, taken from reference TRBV28 and TRBJ1-3): DVKVTQSSRYLVKRTGEKVFLECVQDMDHENMFWYRQDPGLGLRLIYFSYDVKMKEKGDIPEGYSVSREKKERFSLILESASTNQTSMYLCASGSGIGNTIYFGEGSWLTVV.

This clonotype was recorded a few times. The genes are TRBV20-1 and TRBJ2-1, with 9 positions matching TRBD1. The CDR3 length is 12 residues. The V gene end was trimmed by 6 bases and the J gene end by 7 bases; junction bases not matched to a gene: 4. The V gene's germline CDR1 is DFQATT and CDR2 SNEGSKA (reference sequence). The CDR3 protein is CSAGTGYNEQFF. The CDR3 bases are TGCAGTGCGGGGACAGGGTATAATGAGCAGTTCTTC.

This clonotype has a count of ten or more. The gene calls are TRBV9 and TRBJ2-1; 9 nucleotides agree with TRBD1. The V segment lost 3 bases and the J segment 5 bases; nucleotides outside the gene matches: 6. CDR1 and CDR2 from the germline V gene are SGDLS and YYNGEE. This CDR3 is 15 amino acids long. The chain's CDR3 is CASSDRDRDDNEQFF. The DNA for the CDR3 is TGTGCCAGCAGCGACCGGGACAGGGACGACAATGAGCAGTTCTTC.